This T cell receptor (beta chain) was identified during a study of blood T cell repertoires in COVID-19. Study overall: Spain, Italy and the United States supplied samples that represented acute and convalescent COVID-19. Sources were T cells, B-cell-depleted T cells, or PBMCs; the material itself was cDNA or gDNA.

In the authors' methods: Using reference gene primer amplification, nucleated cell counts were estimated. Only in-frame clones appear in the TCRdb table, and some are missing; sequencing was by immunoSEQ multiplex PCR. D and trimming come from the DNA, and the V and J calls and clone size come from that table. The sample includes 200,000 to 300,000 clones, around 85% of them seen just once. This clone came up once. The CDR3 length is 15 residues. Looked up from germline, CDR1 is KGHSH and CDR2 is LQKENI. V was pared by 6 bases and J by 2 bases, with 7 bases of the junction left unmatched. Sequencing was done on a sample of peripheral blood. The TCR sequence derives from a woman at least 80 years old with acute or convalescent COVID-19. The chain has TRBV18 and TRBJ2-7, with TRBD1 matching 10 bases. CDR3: CASSPGQGSPYEQYF. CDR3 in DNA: TGTGCCAGCTCGCCGGGACAGGGGTCCCCCTACGAGCAGTACTTC.